The source of this T cell receptor beta chain is a study of blood T cell repertoires in COVID-19. Study context: Some COVID-19 samples were acute and others convalescent; all came from the United States, Italy and Spain. T cells, B-cell-depleted T cells, or PBMCs provided the cDNA or gDNA that served as material.

This CDR3 is built from 15 residues. With V trimmed by 4 bases and J by 7 bases, 6 bases remained unmatched. Germline loops: CDR1 LNHDA, CDR2 SQIVND (reference sequence). Original handling: Estimates of nucleated cell counts were drawn from the amplification of reference gene primers. Generated by immunoSEQ multiplex PCR, the TCRdb table keeps only in-frame clones and is missing some. That table furnishes V, J and clone size, whereas the DNA furnished D and trimming. Here the sample spans roughly 150,000 clones, approximately 91% being singletons. This receptor was taken from a woman in her seventies with acute or convalescent COVID-19. The rearrangement links TRBV19 to TRBJ1-6, with 8 positions matching TRBD1. Sequencing was carried out using peripheral blood. The CDR3 is CASSTRGQGNSPLHF. In DNA form, the CDR3 reads TGTGCCAGTAGTACTCGCGGACAGGGAAATTCACCCCTCCACTTT.